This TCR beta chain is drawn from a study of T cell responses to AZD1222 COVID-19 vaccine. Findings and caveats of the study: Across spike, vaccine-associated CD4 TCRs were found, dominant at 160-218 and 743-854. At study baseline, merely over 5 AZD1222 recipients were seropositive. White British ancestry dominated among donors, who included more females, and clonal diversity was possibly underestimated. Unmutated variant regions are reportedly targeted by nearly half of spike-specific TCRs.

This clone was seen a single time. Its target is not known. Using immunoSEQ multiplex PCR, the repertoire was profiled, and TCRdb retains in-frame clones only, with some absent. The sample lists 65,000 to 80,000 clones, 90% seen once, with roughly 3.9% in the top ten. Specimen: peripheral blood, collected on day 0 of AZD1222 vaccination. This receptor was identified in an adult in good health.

CDR3 in DNA: TGTGCCAGCAGCTTAAAGCCAGGCGGGGAGCTGTTTTTT. This gives the protein CASSLKPGGELFF. This chain links TRBV7-3 with TRBJ2-2; D is uncertain. V lost 1 base to trimming and J lost 7 bases, with 7 bases between them. CDR1 is SGHTA and CDR2 is FQGTGA in the germline V gene. CDR3 length: 13 amino acids.